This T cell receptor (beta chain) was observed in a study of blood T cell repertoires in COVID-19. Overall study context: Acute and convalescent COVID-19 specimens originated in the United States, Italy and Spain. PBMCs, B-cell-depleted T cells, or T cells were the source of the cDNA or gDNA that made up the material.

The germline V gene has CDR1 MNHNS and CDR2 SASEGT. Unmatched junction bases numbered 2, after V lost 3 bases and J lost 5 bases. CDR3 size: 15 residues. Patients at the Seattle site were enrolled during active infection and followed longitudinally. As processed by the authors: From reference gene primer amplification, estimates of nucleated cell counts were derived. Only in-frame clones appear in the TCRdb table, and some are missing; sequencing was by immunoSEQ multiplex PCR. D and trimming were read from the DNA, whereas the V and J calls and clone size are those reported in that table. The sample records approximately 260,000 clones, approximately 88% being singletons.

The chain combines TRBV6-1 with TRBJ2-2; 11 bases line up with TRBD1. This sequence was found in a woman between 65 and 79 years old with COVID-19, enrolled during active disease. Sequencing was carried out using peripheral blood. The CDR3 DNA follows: TGTGCCAGCAGTGAGTGGGACAGGGGGACCGGGGAGCTGTTTTTT. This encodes CASSEWDRGTGELFF.